The subject of this entry is one T cell receptor (beta chain). This clonotype is categorized as medium-sized (0.01 to 0.1%). Its antigen remains unidentified. Nothing much larger sits one base from this clone, and base qualities are not available. The data originate from a study of read filtering for tumor transcriptome and immune sequencing (dated by TCRdb to 2019 to 2021). Looking at the study overall: The cohort had 17 male and more than 12 female patients with a mean age of roughly 70 years, ranging from about 45 to 85. TCR-region mapped reads per sample ranged from about 4.05 to 11 million with IR-seq versus only about 75 to 1,400 with RNA-seq. Under revised international staging, about eight patients fell into R-ISS I, around 15 into R-ISS II and more than five into R-ISS III. A main aim was a read-filtering strategy for immune repertoire data, specifically whether clonotypes supported by a single read should be removed. After DNase treatment, whole-transcriptome libraries were prepared with the TruSeq RNA Access Library Prep Kit. Using the same bone marrow samples, the study compared TCR repertoires obtained by targeted immune repertoire sequencing with those obtained by bulk whole-transcriptome sequencing. Overall study outcomes, separate from this receptor: Clonotypes were captured by IR-seq at much higher depth and more reliably than by RNA-seq, and smaller IR-seq throughput was sufficient for identification of most shared clonotypes. The correlation between IR-seq and RNA-seq shared clonotype proportions was increased by removal of single-read clonotypes. In IR-seq, single-read clonotypes were about 81.9% of clonotypes but about 3.5% of total reads; in RNA-seq they were roughly 72% of clonotypes and 35% to 45% of reads. The sorted CD138-negative fraction was a mixed bone marrow immune population, not purified T cells.

V is pruned by 4 bases and J by 2 bases, leaving 8 bases of the junction without a gene match. The CDR3, cysteine through phenylalanine, is 16 amino acids long. Here the CDR3 DNA is all that survives: 48 bases in frame from base 1. CDR1 is given as MNHEY and CDR2 as SVGEGT, both from the germline V gene. TCR libraries were built from 400 to 450 ng RNA with the Immunoverse kit, using molecular barcoded adaptors covering alpha/delta and beta/gamma chains. TCR library preparation was performed with the same RNA that was used for transcriptome sequencing. Sequencing of the TCR libraries was done on an Illumina HiSeq 4000 with 2 x 150 cycles. Turning to the authors' computational methods: TCR reads were aligned to human V, D, J and C references and assembled into CDR3 clonotypes with MiXCR, including quality filtering and error correction. The tcR package in R was used to analyze clonotype counts and gene usage diversity. For inspection of raw mapping reads, RNA-seq reads were mapped by STAR aligner version 2.5.3a onto GRCh37 of the human genome. To test how sequencing depth affected the clonotypes detected, IR-seq fastq files were randomly downsampled with Seqtk 1.3. TCRdb reran the public reads through fastp at Q25 and MiXCR, keeping productive beta chains. When rows share a CDR3 protein, they turn into one entry using the most common DNA and genes. What appears here as the V and J calls and clone size reflects TCRdb's work, not the paper's. Recorded for this sample are 5,800 or so distinct CDR3 sequences; over 20% of them occurred a single time. Together, the top ten hold approximately 25% of the sample.

Each patient had bone marrow sampled at the time of active disease. Ficoll-Hypaque density gradient centrifugation was used to isolate the bone marrow mononuclear cells. Myeloma plasma cells were removed and CD138-negative cells were collected by negative selection after labeling with CD138 magnetic microbeads on a MACS separator. Flow cytometry on an Attune NxT with CD138 antibodies was used to check the purity of the isolated cells. TRIzol reagent was used to extract total RNA, which was then quantified with a NanoDrop spectrophotometer. Paired RNA-seq and IR-seq were performed on each patient's CD138-negative bone marrow sample.

The source of this sequence is a donor at least 40 years old with multiple myeloma. Input material: a population of CD138-negative cells sorted from bone marrow. Reading the label with the study, this specimen's cell subset or site is: bone marrow mononuclear cells depleted of CD138+ plasma/myeloma cells by negative magnetic selection. This receptor chain uses TRBV6-2 or TRBV6-3 and TRBJ2-7; 10 central nucleotides agree with TRBD2. This receptor carries the CDR3 CASSLRASGSPYEQYF. In nucleotide form, the sequence is TGTGCCAGCAGTTTAAGAGCTAGCGGGAGTCCCTACGAGCAGTACTTC.